A selection of T cell receptor beta chains follows, all from one sample in a study of blood T cell repertoires in COVID-19. Repertoires were generated with immunoSEQ multiplex PCR, while TCRdb's copy carries only in-frame clones and drops some. The repertoire holds fewer than 350,000 clones, roughly 79% seen once, with about 3.2% in the top ten. The sequenced material came from peripheral blood. The receptors shown here come from a woman aged 60 to 75 with active or convalescent COVID-19. The CDR3 runs from the conserved cysteine through the conserved F or W. Fields, in order: clone size, D gene, V gene, J gene, CDR3 DNA, CDR3 protein. A D gene is named only where the DNA matches it firmly. Expanded clones are given a class, and other clones once, few, many or no size at all.

>-|-|TRBV7-5|TRBJ1-1
TGTGCCAGAAGCACCCCCGGGGACACTGAAGCTTTCTTT
CARSTPGDTEAFF
>-|TRBD2|TRBV6-1|TRBJ2-3
TGTGCCAGCAGTGGACTAGCGGGGCCGGCCGGCACAGATACGCAGTATTTT
CASSGLAGPAGTDTQYF
>-|TRBD1|TRBV9|TRBJ2-1
TGTGCCAGCAGCGCGACAGGGATGTCCTACAATGAGCAGTTCTTC
CASSATGMSYNEQFF
>-|-|TRBV13|TRBJ2-2
TGTGCCAGCAGCTTATACAGTGGCGGGGAGCTGTTTTTT
CASSLYSGGELFF
>-|-|TRBV7-9|TRBJ1-2
TGTGCCAGCAGCTTAGCGGGCTCCTATGGCTACACCTTC
CASSLAGSYGYTF
>-|-|TRBV7-2|TRBJ2-5
TGTGCCAGCAGCTATGGGGCGACCCAGTACTTC
CASSYGATQYF
>-|-|TRBV28|TRBJ1-2
TGTGCCAGCAGTTTTTACAGGCACTATGGCTACACCTTC
CASSFYRHYGYTF
>-|-|TRBV6-5|TRBJ2-1
TGTGCCAGCAGTTACCTAGCAAGGACTGAGCAGTTCTTC
CASSYLARTEQFF
>-|-|TRBV7-2|TRBJ1-5
TGTGCCAGCAGCTTAGCGTCAGGGAATAGGCAGCCCCAGCATTTT
CASSLASGNRQPQHF
>-|-|TRBV21-1|TRBJ1-3
TGTGCCAGCAGCAAAACCCCTCGGAGCTCTGGAAACACCATATATTTT
CASSKTPRSSGNTIYF
>-|-|TRBV10-3|TRBJ2-1
TGTGCCATCAGGGCTATTGATCGGGGGGCATATGAGCAGTTCTTC
CAIRAIDRGAYEQFF
>-|-|TRBV18|TRBJ2-6
TGTGCCAGCTCACCGGCTGATATCGGGGTTTTGGCGTCTGGGGCCAACGTCCTGACTTTC
CASSPADIGVLASGANVLTF
>-|TRBD1|TRBV5-4|TRBJ2-2
TGTGCCAGCAGCTCCGGCCCGGGACAGATGAACACCGGGGAGCTGTTTTTT
CASSSGPGQMNTGELFF
>-|TRBD1|TRBV27|TRBJ2-2
TGTGCCAGCAGCCGACCTAGGACAGGGGCGAACACCGGGGAGCTGTTTTTT
CASSRPRTGANTGELFF
>-|-|TRBV6-6|TRBJ1-2
TGTGCCAGCAGTTACACGAGGGGCTACACCTTC
CASSYTRGYTF
>-|TRBD1|TRBV7-8|TRBJ2-5
TGTGCCAGCAGCTTAGGCCGCGCCGGGACAGGACGGTACCAAGAGACCCAGTACTTC
CASSLGRAGTGRYQETQYF
>-|TRBD2|TRBV7-2|TRBJ2-5
TGTGCCAGCAGCTCCCGACTAGCGGGGACCGAGACCCAGTACTTC
CASSSRLAGTETQYF
>-|-|TRBV5-6|TRBJ1-2
TGTGCCAGCAGCCCCCGGCGGGGCATGGGTGGCTACACCTTC
CASSPRRGMGGYTF
>once|TRBD2|TRBV5-8|TRBJ2-3
TGTGCCAGCAGCCTCATAACTGCAGCGGGGGGGCCTGCTATCACAGATACGCAGTATTTT
CASSLITAAGGPAITDTQYF
>once|-|TRBV6-6|TRBJ2-1
TGTGCCAGCAGGCAGGGGCTACACAATGAGCAGTTCTTC
CASRQGLHNEQFF
>-|-|TRBV27|TRBJ2-7
TGTGCCAGCAGTTTATCGCCCCAGGTCTACGAGCAGTACTTC
CASSLSPQVYEQYF
>-|-|TRBV10-3|TRBJ2-4
TGTGCCATCAGTGAGGACAGAGCCAAAAACATTCAGTACTTC
CAISEDRAKNIQYF
>-|TRBD2|TRBV7-2|TRBJ2-7
TGTGCCAGCAGCACGCTAGCGGGGGGCGCCTACGAGCAGTACTTC
CASSTLAGGAYEQYF
>-|-|TRBV29-1|TRBJ1-1
TGCAGCGTACGGACCGGGGGGGACACTGAAGCTTTCTTT
CSVRTGGDTEAFF
>-|-|TRBV13|TRBJ2-2
TGTGCCAGCAGCCCCAGGGGCTTGAACACCGGGGAGCTGTTTTTT
CASSPRGLNTGELFF
>many|-|TRBV4-1|TRBJ2-2
TGCGCCAGCAGGCGCGGGGAAAACACCGGGGAGCTGTTTTTT
CASRRGENTGELFF
>-|-|TRBV5-1|TRBJ2-6
TGCGCCAGCAGCGTAAGACCTTTTTCGGCAGGTGGGGCCAACGTCCTGACTTTC
CASSVRPFSAGGANVLTF
>-|TRBD2|TRBV6-5|TRBJ2-1
TGTGCCACCCTAGCATTCGGGGGGGCTGGTGAGCAGTTCTTC
CATLAFGGAGEQFF
>-|TRBD1|TRBV4-1|TRBJ1-5
TGCGCCAGCAGCCAAGTCAGGGCAGGGGGAGATCAGCCCCAGCATTTT
CASSQVRAGGDQPQHF
>-|-|TRBV6-2/TRBV6-3|TRBJ1-1
TGTGCCAGCAGTTACTCCCGGTCAAGTGGAGCTTTCTTT
CASSYSRSSGAFF
>-|-|TRBV5-1|TRBJ2-3
TGCGCCAGCAGCTTGGGCTCATCGGGAAGCACGACAGATACGCAGTATTTT
CASSLGSSGSTTDTQYF
>-|-|TRBV4-3|TRBJ2-1
TGCGCCAGCAGCGCCAAGGGGTCCCTCGTTCACAATGAGCAGTTCTTC
CASSAKGSLVHNEQFF
>few|-|TRBV19|TRBJ1-5
TGTGCCAGTAGTCAAGGGGGCAATCAGCCCCAGCATTTT
CASSQGGNQPQHF
>-|TRBD2|TRBV5-4|TRBJ2-1
TGTGCCAGCAGCTCCGGGACTAGCCGTGACAATGAGCAGTTCTTC
CASSSGTSRDNEQFF
>once|TRBD2|TRBV27|TRBJ2-5
TGTGCCAGCAGTCCTTATCAGGGACTCGGGGGGTTGACCCAGTACTTC
CASSPYQGLGGLTQYF
>-|-|TRBV24-1|TRBJ1-1
TGTGCCACCAGTCCTCTCTCCCCCCGACCTGACAGCCTGAACACTGAAGCTTTCTTT
CATSPLSPRPDSLNTEAFF
>once|-|TRBV10-3|TRBJ1-4
TGTGCCATCAGTGAGTCAAGCCGGGTTAATGAAAAACTGTTTTTT
CAISESSRVNEKLFF